This T cell receptor (beta chain) was observed in a study of T-cell reconstitution after alpha-beta-depleted transplantation in children. The library targeted TCRbeta and was prepared with unique molecular identifiers. In TCRdb, the PCR reads were re-called with MiXCR into one record per CDR3 protein. The sample contains a few hundred thousand distinct CDR3 sequences, more than 10% of which appear only once. This CDR3 is built from 15 residues. Germline lookup yields CDR1 SGHRS and CDR2 YFSETQ. The V gene end was trimmed by 4 bases and the J gene end by 2 bases; junction bases not matched to a gene: 8. A few counts support this clonotype.

Material: PBMCs, obtained from the stem cell graft. The chain carries TRBV5-1 and TRBJ2-5; 7 bases align to TRBD1. This receptor was identified in a human donor who donated a stem cell graft to a child with Fanconi anemia. CDR3 residues: CASSQMGTAQETQYF. As DNA, the CDR3 is TGCGCCAGCAGCCAAATGGGGACAGCACAAGAGACCCAGTACTTC.